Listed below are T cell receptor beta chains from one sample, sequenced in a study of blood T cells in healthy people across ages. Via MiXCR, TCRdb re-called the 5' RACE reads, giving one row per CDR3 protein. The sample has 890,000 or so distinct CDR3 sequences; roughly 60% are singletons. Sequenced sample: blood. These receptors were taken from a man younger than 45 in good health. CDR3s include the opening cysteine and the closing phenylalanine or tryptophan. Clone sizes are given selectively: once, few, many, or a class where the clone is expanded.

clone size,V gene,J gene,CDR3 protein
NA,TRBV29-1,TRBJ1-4,CSVADGQQLFF
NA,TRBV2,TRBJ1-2,CASSEGLTGAYGYTF
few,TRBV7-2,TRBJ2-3,CASNSAGLAGGDTQYF
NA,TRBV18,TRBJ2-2,CASSPTSGAGTGELFF
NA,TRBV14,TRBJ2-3,CASSLATGADTQYF
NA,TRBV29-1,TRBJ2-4,CSVEGALAKNIQYF
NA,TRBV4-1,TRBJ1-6,CASSQPGKAISPHHF
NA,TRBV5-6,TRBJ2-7,CASSWTGHSYEQYF
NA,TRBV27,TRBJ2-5,CASSVPRQSLETQYF
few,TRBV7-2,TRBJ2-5,CASSLRTSGGSETQYF
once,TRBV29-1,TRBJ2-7,CSVEDPRESRTEQYF
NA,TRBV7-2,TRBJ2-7,CASSPPGTLLREQYF
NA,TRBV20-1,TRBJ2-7,CSAPIAGPAYEQYF
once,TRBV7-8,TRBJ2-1,CASSHTVGVEQFF
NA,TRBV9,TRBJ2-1,CASTQGGHFSYNEQFF
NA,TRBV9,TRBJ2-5,CASSVGWNQETQYF
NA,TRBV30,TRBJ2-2,CAWSVFRPGELFF
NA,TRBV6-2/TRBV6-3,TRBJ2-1,CASRVFSGEEFF
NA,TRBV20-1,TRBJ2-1,CSAKTSGGVNEQFF
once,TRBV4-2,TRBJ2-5,CASSQVLSGRETQYF
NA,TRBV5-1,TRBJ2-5,CASSLAGQVETQYF
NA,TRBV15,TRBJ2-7,CATSRAGTGSYEQYF
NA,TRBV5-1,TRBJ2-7,CASSLVVGSAYEQYF
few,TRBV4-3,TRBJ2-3,CASSQAPAGVTDTQYF
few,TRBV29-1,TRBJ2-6,CSARDSTTSGANVLTF
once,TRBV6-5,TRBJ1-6,CASSYSGRGSNSPLHF
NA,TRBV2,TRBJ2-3,CASSVVPGTDTQYF
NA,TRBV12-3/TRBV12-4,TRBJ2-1,CASSLGVRTSYNEQFF
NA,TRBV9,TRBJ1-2,CASSAEAAHGYTF
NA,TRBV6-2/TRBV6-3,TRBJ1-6,CASSSAILSSPLHF
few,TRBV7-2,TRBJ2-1,CASSLARYNEQFF
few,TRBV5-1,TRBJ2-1,CASRPDRNEQFF
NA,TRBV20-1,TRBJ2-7,CSALDGVYEQYF
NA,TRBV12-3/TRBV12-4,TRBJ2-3,CASSLTGKADTQYF
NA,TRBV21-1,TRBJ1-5,CASSTSGANQPQHF
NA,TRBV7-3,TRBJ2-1,CASSLMSPSGGSEQFF
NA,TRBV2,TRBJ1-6,CASSRTGPPLHF